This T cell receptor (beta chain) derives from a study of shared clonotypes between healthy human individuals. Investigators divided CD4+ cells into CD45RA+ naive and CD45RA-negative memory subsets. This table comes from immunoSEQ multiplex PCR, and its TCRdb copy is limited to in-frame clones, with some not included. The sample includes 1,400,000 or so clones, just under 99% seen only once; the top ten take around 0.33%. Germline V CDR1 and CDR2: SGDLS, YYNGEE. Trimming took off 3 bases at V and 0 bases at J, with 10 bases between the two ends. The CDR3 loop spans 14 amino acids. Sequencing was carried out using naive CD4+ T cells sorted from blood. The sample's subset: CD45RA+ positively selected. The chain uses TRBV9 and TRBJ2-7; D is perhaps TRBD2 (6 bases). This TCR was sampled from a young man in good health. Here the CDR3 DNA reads TGTGCCAGCAGCGCCTCGACTAGCTCCTACGAGCAGTACTTC. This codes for CASSASTSSYEQYF.